One and the same sample provided the 16 T cell receptor beta chains below, sequenced in a study of shared clonotypes between healthy human individuals. This table comes from immunoSEQ multiplex PCR, and its TCRdb copy is limited to in-frame clones, with some not included. The data show millions of clones, approximately 95% seen once. Sequenced input: naive CD4+ T cells from PBMCs. Subset reported: CD45RA+ positively selected. All receptors derive from a young man in good health. Some clones in this sample may be carry-over from other donors' samples.

CDR3: CASRSGQVYGYTF. The CDR3 DNA sequence: TGTGCCAGCAGGTCGGGTCAGGTCTATGGCTACACCTTC. The rearrangement uses TRBV28 and TRBJ1-2; D is undetermined. Germline CDR1 MDHEN, CDR2 SYDVKM. The CDR3 covers 13 residues. Trimming left V 6 bases short and J 4 bases short, with 12 bases between.

This chain joins TRBV6-6 and TRBJ2-5; 7 nucleotides align to TRBD2. The V gene end was trimmed by 8 bases and the J gene end by 2 bases; junction bases not matched to a gene: 5. CDR1 and CDR2 from the germline V gene are MNHNY and SVGAGI (reference sequence). There are 13 residues in the CDR3. This chain's CDR3 is CASHGREQETQYF. The CDR3 region has the DNA TGTGCCAGCCATGGGCGGGAGCAAGAGACCCAGTACTTC.

The chain couples TRBV11-3 to TRBJ2-7; D is perhaps TRBD2 (5 bases). Per germline, CDR1 SGHNT and CDR2 YENEEA. V was cut by 1 base and J by 2 bases, with 12 bases left in between. The CDR3 runs to 15 residues. The CDR3 loop reads CASSLGAGPPYEQYF. The CDR3 DNA reads TGTGCCAGCAGCTTAGGGGCGGGCCCACCCTACGAGCAGTACTTC.

V and J are TRBV7-8 and TRBJ2-5; 15 nucleotides match TRBD2. This CDR3 region has 16 residues. Germline V lookup: CDR1 SGHVS, CDR2 FQNEAQ. V trimming: 5 bases; J trimming: 4 bases; junction bases outside the gene matches: 5. CDR3 loop: CASSLGLAGGAETQYF. CDR3 nucleotides: TGTGCCAGCAGCCTCGGACTAGCGGGAGGGGCAGAGACCCAGTACTTC.

The DNA for the CDR3 is TGTGCCATCAGTGAGAAGTCAACCTACGAGCAGTACTTC. Encoded protein: CAISEKSTYEQYF. The V gene is TRBV10-3, the J gene TRBJ2-7; no reliable D call. The CDR3 runs to 13 residues. Germline V gene lookup returns CDR1 ENHRY and CDR2 SYGVKD. Trimming shortened V by 2 bases and J by 2 bases, and 7 bases separated the two germline ends.

V and J are TRBV10-3 and TRBJ2-7; D gene uncertain. Germline V lookup: CDR1 ENHRY, CDR2 SYGVKD. With 3 bases removed from V and 6 bases from J, the gap between germline ends came to 15 bases. CDR3 length equals 14 residues. CDR3 residues: CAISEEVYSGEQYF. The DNA of the CDR3 is TGTGCCATCAGTGAAGAGGTTTATTCGGGCGAGCAGTACTTC.

This rearrangement joins TRBV5-1 to TRBJ2-7; D possibly corresponds to TRBD1 (5 bases). The CDR3 runs 15 residues. The germline V gene encodes CDR1 SGHRS and CDR2 YFSETQ. Trimming cost V 0 bases and J 5 bases, with 15 bases left between them. CDR3: CASSLALQGLDEQYF. The CDR3 nucleotides are TGCGCCAGCAGCTTGGCCTTGCAGGGCCTCGACGAGCAGTACTTC.

This sequence joins TRBV6-5 and TRBJ2-1; D call uncertain. V was trimmed by 3 bases and J by 0 bases, leaving 12 bases between them. The CDR3 is 16 residues long. Germline CDR1 MNHEY, CDR2 SVGAGI. This CDR3 reads CASSYLGSSSYNEQFF. The CDR3 coding sequence is TGTGCCAGCAGTTATCTGGGGTCGAGCTCCTACAATGAGCAGTTCTTC.

The genes are TRBV6-5 and TRBJ1-5; 7 bases map to TRBD1. Germline CDR1 reads MNHEY; CDR2 reads SVGAGI. The CDR3 has 15 amino acids. J gave up 2 bases and V 6 bases, and 7 bases lay outside the gene matches. The CDR3 is CASRTKGQGNQPQHF. The CDR3 nucleotides are TGTGCCAGCAGAACGAAAGGACAGGGCAATCAGCCCCAGCATTTT.

This chain joins TRBV7-3 and TRBJ1-1; weak D call: TRBD1 (5 bases). V lost 2 bases and J lost 5, with 15 bases in between. This CDR3 is 15 amino acids long. Germline CDR1 and CDR2: SGHTA and FQGTGA. CDR3 bases: TGTGCCAGCAGCTTACAGTGGGGGAGAGGTACTGAAGCTTTCTTT. Its translation: CASSLQWGRGTEAFF.

The rearrangement joins TRBV7-8 to TRBJ2-6; D is ambiguous. CDR3 length: 14 residues. Germline V lookup: CDR1 SGHVS, CDR2 FQNEAQ. The V end was cut by 3 bases, the J end by 1 base, with 4 bases between. The CDR3 is CASSFISGANVLTF. CDR3 DNA: TGTGCCAGCAGCTTCATTTCTGGGGCCAACGTCCTGACTTTC.

The chain carries TRBV27 and TRBJ2-5; D is perhaps TRBD2 (6 bases). The CDR3 spans 17 residues. Looked up from germline, CDR1 is MNHEY and CDR2 is SMNVEV (reference sequence). The germline V and J ends were trimmed by 5 bases and 4 bases, with 23 bases remaining between them. The CDR3 loop is CASSTQTTRHVLETQYF. The CDR3 nucleotides are TGTGCCAGCAGTACACAAACGACTAGACATGTCCTAGAGACCCAGTACTTC.

The chain is built from TRBV28 and TRBJ1-5, with a weak D call TRBD1 (5 bases). The CDR3 length is 15 residues. V lost 6 bases to trimming and J lost 1 base, with 13 bases between them. In germline, CDR1 is MDHEN, CDR2 SYDVKM. The CDR3 loop reads CASSHGGVSNQPQHF. DNA for the CDR3: TGTGCCAGCAGCCACGGGGGGGTGAGCAATCAGCCCCAGCATTTT.

Of note for this clone: The same CDR3 can be traced to other DNA sequences in this sample. The chain combines TRBV9 with TRBJ1-4; D is undetermined. Trimming took off 2 bases at V and 4 bases at J, with 9 bases between the two ends. The CDR3 spans 14 residues. The germline V gene encodes CDR1 SGDLS and CDR2 YYNGEE. The chain's CDR3 is CASSVGSLNEKLFF. The CDR3 bases are TGTGCCAGCAGCGTCGGGTCCCTTAATGAAAAACTGTTTTTT.

The chain joins TRBV9 to TRBJ1-3, with D tentatively TRBD1 (5 bases). The CDR3 runs to 14 residues. Germline loops: CDR1 SGDLS, CDR2 YYNGEE. V was trimmed by 3 bases and J by 4 bases, leaving 11 bases between them. CDR3 DNA: TGTGCCAGCAGCGGGGGGGTCGGCGGAAACACCATATATTTT. Protein: CASSGGVGGNTIYF.

The chain is built from TRBV6-4 and TRBJ2-3, with 12 bases identical to TRBD2. The CDR3 sequence is 15 residues long. CDR1 is MRHNA, CDR2 SNTAGT, per germline. Germline trimming cut 8 bases from V and 6 bases from J; bases unmatched to any gene: 9. The CDR3 nucleotides are TGTGCCAGCTCCAAACTAGCGGGAGGTGTTGATACGCAGTATTTT. This sequence encodes CASSKLAGGVDTQYF.